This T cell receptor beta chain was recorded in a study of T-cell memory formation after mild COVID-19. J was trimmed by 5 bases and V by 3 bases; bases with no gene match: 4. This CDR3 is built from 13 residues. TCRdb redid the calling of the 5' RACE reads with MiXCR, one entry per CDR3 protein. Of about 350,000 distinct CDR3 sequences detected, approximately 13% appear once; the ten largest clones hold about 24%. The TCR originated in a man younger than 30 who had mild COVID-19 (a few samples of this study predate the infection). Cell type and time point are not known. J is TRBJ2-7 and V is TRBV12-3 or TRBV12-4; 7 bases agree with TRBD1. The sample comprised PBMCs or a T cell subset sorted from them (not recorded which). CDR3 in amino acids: CASSLYGQDEQYF. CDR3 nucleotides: TGTGCCAGCAGTTTGTACGGACAGGACGAGCAGTACTTC.